The clone carrying this T cell receptor (beta chain) was counted a few times. Its antigen is not known. This record comes from a study of T cells in Graves' hyperthyroidism and ophthalmopathy. Study-wide results and limits: Peripheral blood also featured most of the thyroid clonotypes expanded above 0.001.

RNA transcripts were the template for amplifying TCR beta CDR3 regions. First-round RT-PCR targeting the TCR CDR3 was performed with the HTBI primer set. One entry per CDR3 protein, called by TCRdb with MiXCR from the multiplex PCR reads. The table includes hundreds of thousands of distinct CDR3 sequences, 38% detected once. Graves' hyperthyroidism showing no ophthalmopathy progression within 18 months was considered stable. This clonotype was obtained from a young man with Graves' hyperthyroidism. Sequencing was carried out using blood.

CDR3 bases: TGCAGCGCCCTGAGGACAGGGCGGGCTAGTGAGCTGTTTTTT. Amino acid sequence: CSALRTGRASELFF. V gene TRBV29-1 combines with J gene TRBJ2-2; 8 nucleotides agree with TRBD1. CDR3 length: 14 amino acids. CDR1 is SQVTM, CDR2 ANQGSEA, per germline. J gave up 11 bases and V 7 bases, and 15 bases lay outside the gene matches.